In its sample, the clone carrying this TCR beta chain was seen once. This sample stems from a study of blood T cell repertoires in COVID-19. Overall study context: The United States, Italy and Spain supplied acute and convalescent COVID-19 samples. The cDNA or gDNA used as material had been derived from T cells, B-cell-depleted T cells, or PBMCs.

As handled by the study authors: The assay estimated nucleated cells by amplifying reference gene primers. Some clones are missing from TCRdb's copy, which holds only in-frame ones; the method was immunoSEQ multiplex PCR. The V and J calls and clone size are taken from that table; D and trimming were inferred from the DNA. The sample gives 100,000 or so clones, around 76% of which show up once; 19% is in the top ten. V lost 0 bases and J lost 7, with 7 bases in between. CDR3 length: 13 residues. Per the germline V gene, CDR1 is SGHDT and CDR2 is YYEEEE. The chain combines TRBV5-6 with TRBJ1-4, with D unresolved. Specimen: peripheral blood. The clonotype was recovered from a woman in her 70s with acute or convalescent COVID-19. For the CDR3, the DNA is TGTGCCAGCAGCTTGGCCAGTCGTGAAAAACTGTTTTTT. Its protein product is CASSLASREKLFF.